Below, 13 T cell receptor beta chains from the same sample are listed, as sequenced in a study of blood T cell repertoires in COVID-19. Profiled with immunoSEQ multiplex PCR; TCRdb holds only in-frame clones, not every one. The sample has fewer than 500,000 clones, around 88% seen once. The sample consisted of peripheral blood. These receptors originate from a woman aged 25 to 45 with acute or convalescent COVID-19.

The J gene is TRBJ2-5, the V gene TRBV5-1; maybe TRBD2 (6 bases). CDR1 SGHRS and CDR2 YFSETQ come from the germline V gene. The V gene lost 4 bases and the J gene lost 1 base, with 17 bases spanning the gap. The CDR3 is made up of 16 amino acids. CDR3 sequence (DNA): TGCGCCAGCAGCATAACTAGCCAGCGACCCCAAGAGACCCAGTACTTC. Protein product: CASSITSQRPQETQYF.

V is TRBV6-1 and J is TRBJ2-5; 9 bases match TRBD2. CDR3 length: 17 amino acids. After removal of 0 bases from V and 5 bases from J, the junction contained 10 bases not matched to a gene. Germline CDR1 is MNHNS and CDR2 is SASEGT. The CDR3 DNA is TGTGCCAGCAGTGAAGCGATTAGGGCGCGGGAGGGGGAGACCCAGTACTTC. It yields the protein CASSEAIRAREGETQYF.

V and J are TRBV5-5 and TRBJ1-2, with a tentative D call TRBD1 (5 bases). Germline lookup yields CDR1 SGHKS and CDR2 YYEKEE (reference sequence). The length of the CDR3 is 13 residues. V was cut by 3 bases and J by 2 bases, with 8 bases left in between. The CDR3 here is CASSYDRNYGYTF. The CDR3 DNA follows: TGTGCCAGCAGCTACGACAGAAACTATGGCTACACCTTC. The complete variable domain, with remaining parts taken from reference TRBV5-5 and TRBJ1-2, reads DAGVTQSPTHLIKTRGQQVTLRCSPISGHKSVSWYQQVLGQGPQFIFQYYEKEERGRGNFPDRFSARQFPNYSSELNVNALLLGDSALYLCASSYDRNYGYTFGSGTRLTVV.

This clone occurred a few times. The chain uses TRBV9 and TRBJ1-1, with D perhaps matching TRBD1 (5 bases). V was cut by 0 bases and J by 2 bases, with 17 bases left in between. Germline V gene lookup returns CDR1 SGDLS and CDR2 YYNGEE. This CDR3 has 17 amino acids. The CDR3 DNA reads TGTGCCAGCAGCGTAGGGGTTGGGAGGGGAGCTAACACTGAAGCTTTCTTT. This translates into CASSVGVGRGANTEAFF. The full variable domain, with the rest looked up from reference TRBV9 and TRBJ1-1, is DSGVTQTPKHLITATGQRVTLRCSPRSGDLSVYWYQQSLDQGLQFLIQYYNGEERAKGNILERFSAQQFPDLHSELNLSSLELGDSALYFCASSVGVGRGANTEAFFGQGTRLTVV.

The chain joins TRBV7-6 to TRBJ2-5, with D possibly matching TRBD1 (6 bases). V was clipped by 4 bases and J by 6 bases, with 21 bases between them. The CDR3 is 16 amino acids. Germline CDR1 is SGHVS and CDR2 is FNYEAQ. This CDR3 reads CASSSPLQGPLKTQYF. CDR3 DNA: TGTGCCAGCAGCTCCCCACTCCAGGGGCCTTTGAAGACCCAGTACTTC.

The gene calls are TRBV30 and TRBJ2-1; TRBD2 aligns across 7 bases. J gave up 4 bases and V 2 bases, and 14 bases lay outside the gene matches. The CDR3 is 17 residues long. CDR1 is GTSNPN, CDR2 SVGIG, per germline (reference sequence). Here the CDR3 DNA reads TGTGCCTGGAGTTATCAGCGGGGCGGGGGATTTTACAATGAGCAGTTCTTC. This sequence encodes CAWSYQRGGGFYNEQFF.

Worth noting for this clone: Other nucleotide sequences from this sample produce the same CDR3. This chain links TRBV7-3 with TRBJ1-1; D is perhaps TRBD1 (5 bases). The germline V gene encodes CDR1 SGHTA and CDR2 FQGTGA. Trimming stripped 2 bases from V and 1 base from J, with 5 bases between. The CDR3 is made up of 13 amino acids. The DNA for the CDR3 is TGTGCCAGCAGCTTAGACAGGAACACTGAAGCTTTCTTT. This codes for CASSLDRNTEAFF.

The genes are TRBV19 and TRBJ2-2, with D possibly TRBD2 on 6 matching bases. The V gene lost 3 bases and the J gene lost 3 bases, with 17 bases spanning the gap. CDR1 is LNHDA, CDR2 SQIVND, per germline (reference sequence). The CDR3 contains 17 residues. The chain's CDR3 is CASSMSAAGGDTGELFF. In nucleotides, the CDR3 is TGTGCCAGTAGTATGTCCGCGGCAGGCGGGGACACCGGGGAGCTGTTTTTT.

CDR3 sequence: CASSLVGGEVTDTQYF. The CDR3 DNA follows: TGTGCCAGCAGCTTGGTGGGAGGGGAGGTCACAGATACGCAGTATTTT. The rearrangement uses TRBV5-6 and TRBJ2-3, with 7 bases aligning to TRBD2. CDR1 and CDR2 from the germline V gene are SGHDT and YYEEEE. J was trimmed by 2 bases and V by 0 bases; bases with no gene match: 6. CDR3 size: 16 residues.

The chain employs TRBV5-4 and TRBJ2-1; 7 bases agree with TRBD2. Unmatched junction bases numbered 11, after V lost 7 bases and J lost 7 bases. In germline, CDR1 is SGHNT, CDR2 YYREEE (reference sequence). CDR3 size: 14 residues. The CDR3 coding sequence is TGTGCCAGCTACCTATATGGCGGGGGTAATGAGCAGTTCTTC. Its protein is CASYLYGGGNEQFF.

This chain links TRBV9 with TRBJ1-1; D possibly corresponds to TRBD1 (6 bases). V lost 3 bases and J 0 bases, leaving 12 bases between the germline ends. Germline CDR1 is SGDLS and CDR2 is YYNGEE. The CDR3 runs to 15 residues. The CDR3 loop reads CASSAKGVVNTEAFF. The CDR3 coding sequence is TGTGCCAGCAGCGCGAAGGGGGTGGTGAACACTGAAGCTTTCTTT. Full variable domain (outside the CDR3, taken from reference TRBV9 and TRBJ1-1): DSGVTQTPKHLITATGQRVTLRCSPRSGDLSVYWYQQSLDQGLQFLIQYYNGEERAKGNILERFSAQQFPDLHSELNLSSLELGDSALYFCASSAKGVVNTEAFFGQGTRLTVV.

The chain is built from TRBV28 and TRBJ1-3; no firm D call. CDR3 length equals 13 residues. Trimming cost V 3 bases and J 0 bases, with 3 bases left between them. Looked up from germline, CDR1 is MDHEN and CDR2 is SYDVKM. CDR3 bases: TGTGCCAGCAGTTTGAGCTCTGGAAACACCATATATTTT. Translation: CASSLSSGNTIYF.

In the case of this clone: The same CDR3 can be traced to other DNA sequences in this sample. CDR3 nucleotide sequence: TGTGCCAGCAGCTTAGGCCCGGGAACTGAAGCTTTCTTT. Encoded protein: CASSLGPGTEAFF. This chain connects TRBV11-3 to TRBJ1-1, with no clear D. Trimming stripped 1 base from V and 5 bases from J, with 8 bases between. Germline V gene lookup returns CDR1 SGHNT and CDR2 YENEEA. This CDR3 contains 13 residues.